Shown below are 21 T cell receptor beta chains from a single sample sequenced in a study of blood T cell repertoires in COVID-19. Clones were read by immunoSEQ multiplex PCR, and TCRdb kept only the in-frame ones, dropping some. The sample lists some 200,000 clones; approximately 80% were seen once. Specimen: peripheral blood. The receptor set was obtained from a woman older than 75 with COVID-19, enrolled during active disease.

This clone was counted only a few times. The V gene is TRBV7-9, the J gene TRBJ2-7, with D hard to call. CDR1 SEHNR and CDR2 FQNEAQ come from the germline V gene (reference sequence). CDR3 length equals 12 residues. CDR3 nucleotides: TGTGCCAGCAGTTTAGACGGTCCCGAGCAGTACGTC. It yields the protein CASSLDGPEQYV.

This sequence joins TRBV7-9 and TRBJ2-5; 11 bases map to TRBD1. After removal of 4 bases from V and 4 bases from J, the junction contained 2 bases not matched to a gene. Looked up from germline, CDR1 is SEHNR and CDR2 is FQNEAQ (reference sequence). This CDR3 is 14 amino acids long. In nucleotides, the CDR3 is TGTGCCAGCAGCTCGGGACAGGGGGGAGAGACCCAGTACTTC. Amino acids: CASSSGQGGETQYF. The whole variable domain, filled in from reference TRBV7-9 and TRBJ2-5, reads DTGVSQNPRHKITKRGQNVTFRCDPISEHNRLYWYRQTLGQGPEFLTYFQNEAQLEKSRLLSDRFSAERPKGSFSTLEIQRTEQGDSAMYLCASSSGQGGETQYFGPGTRLLVL.

The CDR3 sequence is CAITTGGGNQPQHF. The CDR3 DNA reads TGTGCCATTACCACAGGGGGAGGCAATCAGCCCCAGCATTTT. V usage is TRBV6-5 and J usage is TRBJ1-5, with 8 bases identical to TRBD1. The germline gives CDR1 MNHEY, CDR2 SVGAGI. J was trimmed by 2 bases and V by 10 bases; bases with no gene match: 7. This CDR3 has 14 residues.

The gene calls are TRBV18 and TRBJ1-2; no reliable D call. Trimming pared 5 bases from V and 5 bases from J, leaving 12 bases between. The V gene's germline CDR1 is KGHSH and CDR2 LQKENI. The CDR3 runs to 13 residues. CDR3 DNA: TGTGCCAGCTCAGCCCTAGGAGGGTATGGCTACACCTTC. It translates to CASSALGGYGYTF.

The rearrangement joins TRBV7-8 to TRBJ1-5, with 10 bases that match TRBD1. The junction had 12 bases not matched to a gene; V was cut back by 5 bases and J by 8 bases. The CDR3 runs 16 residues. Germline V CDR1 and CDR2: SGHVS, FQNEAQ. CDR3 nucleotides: TGTGCCAGCAGCCACCGGACAGGGGGGATTTCGAAGCCCCAGCATTTT. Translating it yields CASSHRTGGISKPQHF.

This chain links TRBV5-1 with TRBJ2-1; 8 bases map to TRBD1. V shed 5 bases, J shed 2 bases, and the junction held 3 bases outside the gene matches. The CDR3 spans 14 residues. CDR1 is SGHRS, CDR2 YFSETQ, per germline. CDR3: CASRPGQAYNEQFF. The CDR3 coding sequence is TGCGCCAGCAGGCCGGGACAGGCCTACAATGAGCAGTTCTTC.

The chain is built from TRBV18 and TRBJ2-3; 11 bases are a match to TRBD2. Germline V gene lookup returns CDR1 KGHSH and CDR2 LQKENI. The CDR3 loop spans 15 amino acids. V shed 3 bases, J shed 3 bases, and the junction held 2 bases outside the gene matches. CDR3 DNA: TGTGCCAGCTCACCGACTAGCGGGGTAACAGATACGCAGTATTTT. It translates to CASSPTSGVTDTQYF. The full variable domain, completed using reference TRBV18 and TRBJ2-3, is NAGVMQNPRHLVRRRGQEARLRCSPMKGHSHVYWYRQLPEEGLKFMVYLQKENIIDESGMPKERFSAEFPKEGPSILRIQQVVRGDSAAYFCASSPTSGVTDTQYFGPGTRLTVL.

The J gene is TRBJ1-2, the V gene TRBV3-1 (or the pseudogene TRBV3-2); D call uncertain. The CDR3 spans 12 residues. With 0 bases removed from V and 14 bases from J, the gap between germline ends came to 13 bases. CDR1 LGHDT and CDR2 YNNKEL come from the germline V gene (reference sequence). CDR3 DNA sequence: TGTGCCAGCAGCCAAGACACGGTTGTCGGGACCTTC. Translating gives CASSQDTVVGTF.

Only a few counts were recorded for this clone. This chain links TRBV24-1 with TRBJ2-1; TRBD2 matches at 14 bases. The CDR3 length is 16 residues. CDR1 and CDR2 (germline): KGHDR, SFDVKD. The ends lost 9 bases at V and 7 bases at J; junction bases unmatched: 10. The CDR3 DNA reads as TGTGCCACCGTTGGACTAGCGGGGGGATCGTATAATGAGCAGTTCTTC. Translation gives CATVGLAGGSYNEQFF.

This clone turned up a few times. The CDR3 nucleotides read TGCGCCAGCAGCTTGGCCAACGGGGAGACCCAGTACTTC. Translated: CASSLANGETQYF. The rearrangement joins TRBV5-1 to TRBJ2-5; D ambiguous. The CDR3 spans 13 residues. Germline CDR1 is SGHRS and CDR2 is YFSETQ. The ends were cut back, 0 bases at V and 5 bases at J, with 8 bases in the middle. Based on the CDR3 plus reference TRBV5-1 and TRBJ2-5, the full variable domain is KAGVTQTPRYLIKTRGQQVTLSCSPISGHRSVSWYQQTPGQGLQFLFEYFSETQRNKGNFPGRFSGRQFSNSRSEMNVSTLELGDSALYLCASSLANGETQYFGPGTRLLVL.

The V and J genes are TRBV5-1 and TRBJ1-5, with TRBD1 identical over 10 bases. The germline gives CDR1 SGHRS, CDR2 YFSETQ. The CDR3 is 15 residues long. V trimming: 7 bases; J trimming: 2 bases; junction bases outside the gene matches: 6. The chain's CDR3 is CASAPGQGRNQPQHF. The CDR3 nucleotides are TGCGCCAGCGCACCGGGACAGGGGCGCAATCAGCCCCAGCATTTT.

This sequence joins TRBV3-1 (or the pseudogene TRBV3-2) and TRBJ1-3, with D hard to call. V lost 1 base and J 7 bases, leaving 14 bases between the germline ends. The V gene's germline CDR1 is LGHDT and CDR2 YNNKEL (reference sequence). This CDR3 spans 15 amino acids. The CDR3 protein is CASSQVLNFENTIYF. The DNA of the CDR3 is TGTGCCAGCAGCCAAGTCCTAAATTTTGAGAACACCATATATTTT.

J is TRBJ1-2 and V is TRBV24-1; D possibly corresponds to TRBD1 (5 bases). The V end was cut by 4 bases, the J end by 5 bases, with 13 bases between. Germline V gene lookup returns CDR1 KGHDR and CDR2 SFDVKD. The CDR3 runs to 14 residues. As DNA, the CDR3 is TGTGCCACCAGTGAGTCGACAGTACCATATGGCTACACCTTC. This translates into CATSESTVPYGYTF.

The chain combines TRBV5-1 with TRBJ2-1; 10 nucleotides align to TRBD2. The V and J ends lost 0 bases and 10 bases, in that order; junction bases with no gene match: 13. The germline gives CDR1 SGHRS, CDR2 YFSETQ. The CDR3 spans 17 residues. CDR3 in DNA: TGCGCCAGCAGCTTGGGGGCAACTAGCGGGGCGATAGGGGAGCAGTTCTTC. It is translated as CASSLGATSGAIGEQFF.

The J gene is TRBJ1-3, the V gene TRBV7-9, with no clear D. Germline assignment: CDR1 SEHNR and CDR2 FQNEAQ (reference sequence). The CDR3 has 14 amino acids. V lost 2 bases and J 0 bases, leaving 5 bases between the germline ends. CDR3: CASSLSNSGNTIYF. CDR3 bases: TGTGCCAGCAGCTTATCAAACTCTGGAAACACCATATATTTT.

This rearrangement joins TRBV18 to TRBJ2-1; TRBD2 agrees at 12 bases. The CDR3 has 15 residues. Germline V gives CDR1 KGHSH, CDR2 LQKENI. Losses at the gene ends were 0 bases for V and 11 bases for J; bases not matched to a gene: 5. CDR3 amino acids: CASSPPTSGGPKQFF. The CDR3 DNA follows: TGTGCCAGCTCACCACCGACTAGCGGGGGACCCAAGCAGTTCTTC. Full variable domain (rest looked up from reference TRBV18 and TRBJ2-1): NAGVMQNPRHLVRRRGQEARLRCSPMKGHSHVYWYRQLPEEGLKFMVYLQKENIIDESGMPKERFSAEFPKEGPSILRIQQVVRGDSAAYFCASSPPTSGGPKQFFGPGTRLTVL.

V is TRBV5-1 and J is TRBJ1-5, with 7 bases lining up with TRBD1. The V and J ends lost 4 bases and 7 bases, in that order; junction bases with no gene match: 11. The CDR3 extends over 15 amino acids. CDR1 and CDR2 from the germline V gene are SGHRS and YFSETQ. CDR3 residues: CASSRTGQGGQPQHF. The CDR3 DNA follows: TGCGCCAGCAGCCGAACGGGGCAGGGGGGACAGCCCCAGCATTTT.

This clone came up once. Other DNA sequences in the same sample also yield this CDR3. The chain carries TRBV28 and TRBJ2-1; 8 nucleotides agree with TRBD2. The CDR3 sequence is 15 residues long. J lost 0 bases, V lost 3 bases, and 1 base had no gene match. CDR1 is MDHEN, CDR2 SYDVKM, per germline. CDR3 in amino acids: CASSLAGGSYNEQFF. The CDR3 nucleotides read TGTGCCAGCAGTTTGGCGGGGGGCTCCTACAATGAGCAGTTCTTC.

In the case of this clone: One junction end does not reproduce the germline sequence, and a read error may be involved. The CDR3 DNA sequence: TGTGCCAGCAGTTTAGAGGGGACAGTCTGGTACTTT. Translating gives CASSLEGTVWYF. The genes are TRBV12-3 or TRBV12-4 and TRBJ1-6; 7 bases align to TRBD1. This CDR3 is built from 12 residues.

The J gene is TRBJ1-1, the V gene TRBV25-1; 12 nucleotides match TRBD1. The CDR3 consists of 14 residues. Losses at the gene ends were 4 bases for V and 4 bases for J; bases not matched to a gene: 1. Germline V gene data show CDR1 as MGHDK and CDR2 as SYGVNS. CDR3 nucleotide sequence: TGTGCCAGCAGTGTGGGACAGGGGGCCACTGAAGCTTTCTTT. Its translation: CASSVGQGATEAFF.

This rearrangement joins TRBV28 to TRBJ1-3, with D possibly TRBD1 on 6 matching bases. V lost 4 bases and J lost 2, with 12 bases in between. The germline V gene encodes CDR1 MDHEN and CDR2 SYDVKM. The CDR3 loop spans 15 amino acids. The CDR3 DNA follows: TGTGCCAGCAGTTCCCCAGGGGTACCTGGAAACACCATATATTTT. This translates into CASSSPGVPGNTIYF.